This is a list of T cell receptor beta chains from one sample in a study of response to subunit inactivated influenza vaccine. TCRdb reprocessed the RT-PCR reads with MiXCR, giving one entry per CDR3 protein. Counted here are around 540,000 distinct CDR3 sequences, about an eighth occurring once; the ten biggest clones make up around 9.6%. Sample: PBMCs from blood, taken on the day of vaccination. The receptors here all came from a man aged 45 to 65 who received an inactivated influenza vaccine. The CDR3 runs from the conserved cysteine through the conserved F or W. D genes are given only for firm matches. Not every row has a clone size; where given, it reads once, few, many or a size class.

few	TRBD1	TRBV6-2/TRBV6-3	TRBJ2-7	TGTGCCAGCAGTTCCTGGGCGGGACAGGGCTACGAGCAGTACTTC	CASSSWAGQGYEQYF
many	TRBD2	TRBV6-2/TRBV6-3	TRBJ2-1	TGTGCCAGCAGGGGTCTCCGGGGGGGCCTCAATGAGCAGTTCTTC	CASRGLRGGLNEQFF
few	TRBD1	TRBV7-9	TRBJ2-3	TGTGCCAGCAGACCCGACAGGGCCAAAGATACGCAGTATTTT	CASRPDRAKDTQYF
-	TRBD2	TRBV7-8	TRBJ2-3	TGTGCCAGCAGCCTCCGGACTAGCGGGAGCCGAGATACGCAGTATTTT	CASSLRTSGSRDTQYF
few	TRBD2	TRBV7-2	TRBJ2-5	TGTGCCAGCAGCTTAACAGGACTAGCGGTAGAGACCCAGTACTTC	CASSLTGLAVETQYF
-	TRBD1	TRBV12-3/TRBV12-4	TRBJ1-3	TGTGCCAGCAGCTATGCCCAACTTCGGACAGGGGGAAACACCATATATTTT	CASSYAQLRTGGNTIYF
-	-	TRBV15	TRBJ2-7	TGTGCCACCAGCAGAGTGTCCCCGACGGGGGAGCAGTACTTC	CATSRVSPTGEQYF
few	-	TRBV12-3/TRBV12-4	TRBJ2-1	TGTGCCAGCAGCCTTATACGATACAATGAGCAGTTCTTC	CASSLIRYNEQFF
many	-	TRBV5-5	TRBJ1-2	TGTGCCAGCAGCTTGGTGGCAGGGGATGGCTACACCTTC	CASSLVAGDGYTF
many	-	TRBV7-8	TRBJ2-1	TGTGCCAGCAGTAAAACTCGGGGGGCTAGCTACAATGAGCAGTTCTTC	CASSKTRGASYNEQFF
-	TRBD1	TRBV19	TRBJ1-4	TGTGCCAGTCCAATTGCGGGGACAGGGATACAAAAACTGTTTTTT	CASPIAGTGIQKLFF
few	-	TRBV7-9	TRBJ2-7	TGTGCCAGCAGCCCCTCCCCGGGGGCGGGTGTCTACGAGCAGTACTTC	CASSPSPGAGVYEQYF
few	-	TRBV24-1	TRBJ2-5	TGTGCCACCAGTGATGCCGGGGTCCAGGTGGAGACCCAGTACTTC	CATSDAGVQVETQYF
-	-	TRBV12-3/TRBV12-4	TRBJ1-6	TGTGCCAGCAGTTTAGCAGCAGGGGTTCATTCACCCCTCCACTTT	CASSLAAGVHSPLHF
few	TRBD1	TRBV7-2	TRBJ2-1	TGTGCCAGCAGCAAGGTTGGACAGGGGATCGGTGAGCAGTTCTTC	CASSKVGQGIGEQFF
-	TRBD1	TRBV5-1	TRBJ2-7	TGCGCCAGCAGCTGGGCCCCGGGACAGGTGAACTACGAGCAGTACTTC	CASSWAPGQVNYEQYF
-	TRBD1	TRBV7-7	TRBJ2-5	TGTGCTAGCAGCCCTACCGGGACAGGGATAGAGACCCAGTACTTC	CASSPTGTGIETQYF
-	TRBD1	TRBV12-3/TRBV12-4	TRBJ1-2	TGTGCCAGCAGTTTCTACAGGGGAGGCTACACCTTC	CASSFYRGGYTF
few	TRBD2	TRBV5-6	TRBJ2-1	TGTGCCAGCAACCGGGGGGGGCTAGCGTCCTACAATGAGCAGTTCTTC	CASNRGGLASYNEQFF
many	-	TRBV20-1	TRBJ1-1	TGCAGTGCTAGAGTGATGAACACTGAAGCTTTCTTT	CSARVMNTEAFF
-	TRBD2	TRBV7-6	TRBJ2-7	TGTGCCAGCAGCCCCTGGAGCGGGAGATTCGAGCAGTACTTC	CASSPWSGRFEQYF
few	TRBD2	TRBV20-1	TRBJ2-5	TGCAGTGCTAGTGGACTAGCGGCGCCCCAAGAGACCCAGTACTTC	CSASGLAAPQETQYF
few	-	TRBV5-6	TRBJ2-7	TGTGCCAGCAGCATCACCCCCCACGAGCAGTACTTC	CASSITPHEQYF
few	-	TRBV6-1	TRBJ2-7	TGTGCCAGCAGCCACGGACTCGTCGATTCCTACGAGCAGTACTTC	CASSHGLVDSYEQYF
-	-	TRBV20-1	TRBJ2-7	TGCAGTGCTAGAGATCGCAGGGCCTACGAGCAGTACTTC	CSARDRRAYEQYF
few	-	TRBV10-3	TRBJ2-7	TGTGCCATCGGCTTGACTAGTGGCGAGCAGTACTTC	CAIGLTSGEQYF
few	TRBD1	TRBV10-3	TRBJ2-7	TGTGCCATCACTGTGACAGGGCCCCGCCGCGAGCAGTACTTC	CAITVTGPRREQYF
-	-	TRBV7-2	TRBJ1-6	TGTGCCAGCAGCCATTATAATTCACCCCTCCACTTT	CASSHYNSPLHF
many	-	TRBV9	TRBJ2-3	TGTGCCAGCAGCGTAGGCTCGCGGACTAGCACAGATACGCAGTATTTT	CASSVGSRTSTDTQYF
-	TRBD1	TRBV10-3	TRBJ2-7	TGTGCCATCAACCCGGGACAGGCCAATTACGAGCAGTACTTC	CAINPGQANYEQYF
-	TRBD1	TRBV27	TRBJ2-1	TGTGCCAGCAGGGAGGGGACAGGGATTTATCGGAACGAGCAGTTCTTC	CASREGTGIYRNEQFF
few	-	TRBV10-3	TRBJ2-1	TGTGCCATCAGTCGTCTGCGGGCGACCCCCAAGAATGATGAGCAGTTCTTC	CAISRLRATPKNDEQFF
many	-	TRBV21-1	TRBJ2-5	TGTGCCAGCAGCAAGGCGACAGACCCGGGGGAGACCCAGTACTTC	CASSKATDPGETQYF
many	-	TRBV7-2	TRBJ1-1	TGTGCCAGCAGCTTATTTTCGGGTTCTGAAGCTTTCTTT	CASSLFSGSEAFF
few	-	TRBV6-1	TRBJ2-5	TGTGCCAGCACCCAGGAGCCCCAAGAGACCCAGTACTTC	CASTQEPQETQYF
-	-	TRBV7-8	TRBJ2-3	TGTGCCAGCAGCTTAGATATTGGCCCAGATACGCAGTATTTT	CASSLDIGPDTQYF
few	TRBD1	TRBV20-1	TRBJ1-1	TGCAGTGGACAGGGGGCTGGGACTGAAGCTTTCTTT	CSGQGAGTEAFF
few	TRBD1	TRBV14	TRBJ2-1	TGTGCCAGCAGCCAAGGACAGGGTGTAGGGCAGTTCTTC	CASSQGQGVGQFF
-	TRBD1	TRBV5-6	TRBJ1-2	TGTGCCAGCAGCCCCCCGGGACAGGGGGTATATGGCTACACCTTC	CASSPPGQGVYGYTF
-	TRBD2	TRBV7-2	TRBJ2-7	TGTGCCAGCACCCCGGGCGGGGGGTACTACGAGCAGTACTTC	CASTPGGGYYEQYF
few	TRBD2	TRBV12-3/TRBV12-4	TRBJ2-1	TGTGCCAGCAGTCCGTTACTAGCGGGAGCGGGGAATGAGCAGTTCTTC	CASSPLLAGAGNEQFF